This T cell receptor beta chain was profiled in a study of blood T cell repertoires in COVID-19. Only in-frame clones appear in the TCRdb table, and some are missing; sequencing was by immunoSEQ multiplex PCR. This sample has about 59,000 clones, with under 85% found just once. The receptor's source is a man between 60 and 75 years old with acute or convalescent COVID-19. The specimen was peripheral blood.

CDR3 in amino acids: CASSREGGRNTEAFF. CDR3 bases: TGTGCCAGCAGCCGAGAGGGTGGGAGGAACACTGAAGCTTTCTTT. The chain employs TRBV6-4 and TRBJ1-1; no reliable D call. The germline CDR1 and CDR2 sequences are MRHNA and SNTAGT. The CDR3 runs 15 residues. Trimming shortened V by 6 bases and J by 1 base, and 15 bases separated the two germline ends.